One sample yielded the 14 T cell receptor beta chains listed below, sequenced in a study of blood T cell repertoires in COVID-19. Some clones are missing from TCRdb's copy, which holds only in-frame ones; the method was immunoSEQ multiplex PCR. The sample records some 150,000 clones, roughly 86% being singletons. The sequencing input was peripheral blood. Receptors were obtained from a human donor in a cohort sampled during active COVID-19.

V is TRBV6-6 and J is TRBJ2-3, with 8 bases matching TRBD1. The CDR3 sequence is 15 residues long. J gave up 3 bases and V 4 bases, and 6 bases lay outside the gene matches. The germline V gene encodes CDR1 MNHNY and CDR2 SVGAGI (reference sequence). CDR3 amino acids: CASSFQGAGTDTQYF. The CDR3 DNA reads TGTGCCAGCAGTTTCCAGGGGGCTGGAACAGATACGCAGTATTTT.

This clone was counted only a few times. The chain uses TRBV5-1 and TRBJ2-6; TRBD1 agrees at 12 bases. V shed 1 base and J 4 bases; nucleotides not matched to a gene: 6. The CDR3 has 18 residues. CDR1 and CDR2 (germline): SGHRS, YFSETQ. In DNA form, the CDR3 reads TGCGCCAGCAGCTTGTTGGGACAGGGGGCGCGAGGGGCCAACGTCCTGACTTTC. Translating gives CASSLLGQGARGANVLTF.

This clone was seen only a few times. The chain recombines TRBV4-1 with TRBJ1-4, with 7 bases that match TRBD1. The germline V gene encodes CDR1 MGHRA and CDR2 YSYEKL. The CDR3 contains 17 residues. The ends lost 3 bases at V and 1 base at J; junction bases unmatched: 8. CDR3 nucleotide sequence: TGCGCCAGCAGCCAGGTGGGGACAGTAAGAACTAATGAAAAACTGTTTTTT. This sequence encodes CASSQVGTVRTNEKLFF.

CDR3 sequence: CASSYTGLNTEAFF. Here the CDR3 DNA reads TGTGCCAGCAGTTACACAGGGCTGAACACTGAAGCTTTCTTT. This rearrangement joins TRBV5-4 to TRBJ1-1; a weak D match, TRBD1 (6 bases). V dropped 5 bases and J dropped 0 bases, with 11 bases sitting between them. Germline CDR1 is SGHNT and CDR2 is YYREEE (reference sequence). The CDR3 covers 14 residues.

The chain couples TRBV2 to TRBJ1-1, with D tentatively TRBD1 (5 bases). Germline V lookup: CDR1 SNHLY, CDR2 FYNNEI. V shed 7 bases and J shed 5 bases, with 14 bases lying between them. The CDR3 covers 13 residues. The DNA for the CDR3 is TGTGCCAGCACCGCTGGGGGGACGACTGAAGCTTTCTTT. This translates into CASTAGGTTEAFF.

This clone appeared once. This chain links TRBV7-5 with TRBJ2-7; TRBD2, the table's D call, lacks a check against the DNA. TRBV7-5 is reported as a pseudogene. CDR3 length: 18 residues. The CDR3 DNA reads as TGTGCCAGAAGCTTAGTATGCGGGAGGAATGATTTCTCCTACGAGCAGTACTTC. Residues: CARSLVCGRNDFSYEQYF.

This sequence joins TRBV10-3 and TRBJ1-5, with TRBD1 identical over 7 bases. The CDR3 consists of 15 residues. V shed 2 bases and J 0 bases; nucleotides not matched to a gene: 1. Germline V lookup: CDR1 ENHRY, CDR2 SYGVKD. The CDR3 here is CAISEGQDSNQPQHF. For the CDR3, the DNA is TGTGCCATCAGTGAGGGACAGGATAGCAATCAGCCCCAGCATTTT.

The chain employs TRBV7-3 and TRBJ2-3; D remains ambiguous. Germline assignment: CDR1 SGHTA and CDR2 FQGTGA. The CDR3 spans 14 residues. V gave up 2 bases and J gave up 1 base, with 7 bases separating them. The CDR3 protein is CASSLYGGTDTQYF. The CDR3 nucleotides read TGTGCCAGCAGCTTATACGGAGGCACAGATACGCAGTATTTT.

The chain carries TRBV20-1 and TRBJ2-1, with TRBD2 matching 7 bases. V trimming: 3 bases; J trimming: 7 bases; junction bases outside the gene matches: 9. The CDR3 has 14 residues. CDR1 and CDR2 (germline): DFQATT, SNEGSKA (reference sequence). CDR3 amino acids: CSASRASGTNEQFF. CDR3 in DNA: TGCAGTGCTAGTCGGGCTAGCGGCACGAATGAGCAGTTCTTC.

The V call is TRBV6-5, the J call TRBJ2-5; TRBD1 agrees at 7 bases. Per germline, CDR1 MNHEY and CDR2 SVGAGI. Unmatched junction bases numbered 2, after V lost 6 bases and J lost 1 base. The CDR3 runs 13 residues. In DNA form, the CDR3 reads TGTGCCAGCAGCCGGGACAGCCAAGAGACCCAGTACTTC. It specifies CASSRDSQETQYF.

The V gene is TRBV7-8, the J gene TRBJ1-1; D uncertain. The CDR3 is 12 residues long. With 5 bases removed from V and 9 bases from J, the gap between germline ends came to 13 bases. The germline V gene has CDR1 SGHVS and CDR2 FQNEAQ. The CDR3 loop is CASSPPGEQAFF. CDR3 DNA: TGTGCCAGCAGCCCCCCGGGAGAACAAGCTTTCTTT.

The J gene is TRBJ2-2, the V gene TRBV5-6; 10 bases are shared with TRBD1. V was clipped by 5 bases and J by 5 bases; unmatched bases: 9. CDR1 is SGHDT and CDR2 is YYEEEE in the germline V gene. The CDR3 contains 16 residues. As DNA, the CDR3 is TGTGCCAGCAGGAGAGTCGACAGGGGGCGAACCGGGGAGCTGTTTTTT. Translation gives CASRRVDRGRTGELFF.

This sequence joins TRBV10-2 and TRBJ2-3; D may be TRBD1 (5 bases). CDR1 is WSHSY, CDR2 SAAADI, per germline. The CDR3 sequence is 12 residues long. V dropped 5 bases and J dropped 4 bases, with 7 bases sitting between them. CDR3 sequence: CASSSGSDTQYF. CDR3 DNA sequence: TGCGCCAGCAGTTCAGGGTCAGATACGCAGTATTTT.

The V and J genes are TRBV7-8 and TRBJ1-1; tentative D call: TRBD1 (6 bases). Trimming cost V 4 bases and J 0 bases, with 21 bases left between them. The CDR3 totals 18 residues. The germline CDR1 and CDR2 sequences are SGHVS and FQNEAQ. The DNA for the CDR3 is TGTGCCAGCAGCTACGTCCTAGGACAGACCTACATGAACACTGAAGCTTTCTTT. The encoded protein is CASSYVLGQTYMNTEAFF.